This T cell receptor beta chain was sequenced for a study of radiotherapy plus CTLA-4 blockade in lung cancer (dated by TCRdb to 2017 to 2018). For the wider study: Among enrolled patients, roughly 17% had an objective response and approximately 30% reached disease control.

Focal radiation therapy combined with CTLA-4 blockade (ipilimumab) was tested in patients with chemo-refractory metastatic non-small-cell lung cancer. The germline V gene encodes CDR1 MDHEN and CDR2 SYDVKM. From the cysteine through the phenylalanine, the CDR3 covers 13 amino acids. Here the CDR3 DNA is all that survives: 39 bases in frame from base 1. V gives up 6 bases and J gives up 1 base, and the segment between their germline ends measures 9 bases. Libraries came from the immunoSEQ multiplex PCR assay. In TCRdb, the immuneACCESS table is reduced to in-frame sequences with V and J assigned. These tables do not hold every clone; where another copy was compared, an unresolved V gene accounts for under half, and the others remain unexplained. Present in this sample are tens of thousands of clones, 70% to 90% of which were seen just once. The top ten constitute around 23% of the sample. In the case of this clone: Its antigen is unknown. No much larger clonotype is one base removed from it; base qualities were not supplied.

Findings and caveats that apply to the study as a whole: The strongest predictors of response, as reported, were early dynamic changes in blood T cell clones along with a rise in serum interferon-beta after radiation. After treatment with radiotherapy and ipilimumab, TCR clones that originated in tumors expanded in peripheral blood.

This sample comprised peripheral blood, obtained from a patient treated with radiotherapy plus ipilimumab. This clonotype originated in a human donor with non-small cell lung cancer that progressed on radiotherapy plus ipilimumab. Here the chain combines TRBV28 and TRBJ1-2; D gene: possibly TRBD1, on 5 matching bases. Read as DNA, the sequence is TGTGCCAGCAGCTGGCAGGGTAACTATGGCTACACCTTC. Its protein product is CASSWQGNYGYTF.